This T cell receptor (beta chain) was profiled in a study of T cells in localized non-small cell lung cancer. Findings and caveats of the study: Uninvolved adjacent lung had more T cell clonality than any other tissue, topping tumor.

This clone came up a few times. Antigen specificity is unknown. Here immunoSEQ multiplex PCR was the method, and the copy in TCRdb shows in-frame clones only, minus some. The sample lists 1,500 to 2,000 clones, around 20% occurring once. This CDR3 has 15 amino acids. Per germline, CDR1 SGHNT and CDR2 YENEEA. The germline V and J ends were trimmed by 5 bases and 2 bases, with 16 bases remaining between them. Material: normal lung tissue next to the tumor, obtained before any cancer treatment. The V gene is TRBV11-3, the J gene TRBJ2-7; no clear D gene. The clonotype originates from a male donor aged 60 or over with stage I lung adenocarcinoma. The CDR3 reads CASSTFSTVTYEQYF. The CDR3 region has the DNA TGTGCCAGCAGCACCTTCTCAACGGTCACCTACGAGCAGTACTTC.